This T cell receptor (beta chain) was profiled in a study of technical replicates of blood from a handful of donors. TCRdb's table, derived via immunoSEQ multiplex PCR, lists solely in-frame clones and lacks some. The table records 95,000 to 100,000 clones, around 95% of them present only once. The count of this clone is one. There are 13 residues in the CDR3. Trimming left V 3 bases short and J 6 bases short, with 11 bases between. Germline CDR1 reads MGHDK; CDR2 reads SYGVNS. The sequenced material came from T cells isolated from PBMCs. This TCR came from a human donor in good health. The rearrangement uses TRBV25-1 and TRBJ1-2; TRBD1 is a possible D gene (6 bases). The CDR3 region is CASSDWDTDGYTF. CDR3 sequence (DNA): TGTGCCAGCAGTGACTGGGACACCGATGGCTACACCTTC.